This is a list of T cell receptor beta chains from one sample in a study of blood T cell repertoires in COVID-19. TCRdb's table, derived via immunoSEQ multiplex PCR, lists solely in-frame clones and lacks some. The table records approximately 120,000 clones, about 90% of them present only once. The sample taken for sequencing was peripheral blood. The receptors derive from a man aged 50 or older with COVID-19, enrolled during active disease. Both conserved end residues are part of each CDR3. Each record gives: D gene, J gene, clone size, V gene, CDR3 protein, CDR3 DNA. A D gene is named only where the DNA matches it firmly. A row's size may be missing; if present it is once, few, many or a size class.

- TRBJ1-1 - TRBV19 CASSRTQGLNTEAFF TGTGCCAGTAGTCGCACACAGGGCCTGAACACTGAAGCTTTCTTT
TRBD2 TRBJ2-1 - TRBV12-5 CASGLGAGDYNEQFF TGTGCTAGTGGTTTGGGGGCGGGAGACTACAATGAGCAGTTCTTC
- TRBJ2-4 - TRBV19 CASSSREINIQYF TGTGCCAGTAGTTCCCGAGAGATAAACATTCAGTACTTC
- TRBJ2-3 once TRBV4-1 CASSPKSEGTGTDTQYF TGCGCCAGCAGCCCTAAATCCGAGGGTACCGGGACAGATACGCAGTATTTT
TRBD1 TRBJ1-1 - TRBV30 CAWSVLTGGLAFF TGTGCCTGGAGTGTACTTACAGGGGGGCTTGCTTTCTTT
- TRBJ2-2 - TRBV6-5 CASSLEGGGGELFF TGTGCCAGCAGTTTAGAAGGGGGTGGCGGGGAGCTGTTTTTT
- TRBJ2-7 - TRBV14 CASSQDGRRSSYEQYF TGTGCCAGCAGCCAAGATGGGCGGAGGAGCTCCTACGAGCAGTACTTC
TRBD2 TRBJ2-1 - TRBV20-1 CSASILAGPNEQFF TGCAGTGCTAGTATCCTAGCGGGGCCCAATGAGCAGTTCTTC
TRBD1 TRBJ1-5 once TRBV6-2/TRBV6-3 CASSWDGQDQPQHF TGTGCCAGCAGTTGGGACGGACAGGATCAGCCCCAGCATTTT
- TRBJ1-1 - TRBV5-4 CASSLSGSVNTEAFF TGTGCCAGCAGCTTGTCGGGGAGTGTGAACACTGAAGCTTTCTTT
- TRBJ2-7 - TRBV12-2 CASRVTSSTFGEQYF TGTGCAAGTCGAGTGACTAGCTCCACTTTCGGCGAGCAGTACTTC
- TRBJ1-2 - TRBV2 CASSGGFDGYTF TGTGCCAGCAGTGGAGGATTCGATGGCTACACCTTC
TRBD1 TRBJ1-6 - TRBV7-2 CASSPRSGGSPLHF TGTGCCAGCAGCCCCCGGTCAGGGGGATCACCCCTCCACTTT
- TRBJ1-4 once TRBV5-8 CASSGGSQLDDELFF TGTGCCAGCAGCGGGGGGTCTCAGTTGGATGATGAACTGTTTTTT
TRBD2 TRBJ2-7 - TRBV3-1/TRBV3-2 CASSQVRGGEQYF TGTGCCAGCAGCCAGGTTCGGGGGGGAGAGCAGTACTTC
TRBD2 TRBJ2-3 - TRBV28 CASSLYGRSTDTQYF TGTGCCAGCAGTTTATACGGGAGGAGCACAGATACGCAGTATTTT
TRBD1 TRBJ2-3 - TRBV5-1 CASSSSPRTGGTDTQYF TGCGCCAGCAGCTCGAGCCCCCGGACAGGGGGGACAGATACGCAGTATTTT
- TRBJ1-2 - TRBV13 CASSLGRVYGYTF TGTGCCAGCAGCTTAGGACGGGTCTATGGCTACACCTTC
- TRBJ1-4 once TRBV28 CASSLGGEREKLFF TGTGCCAGCAGTCTAGGGGGAGAAAGGGAAAAACTGTTTTTT
TRBD2 TRBJ2-7 - TRBV5-4 CASSPAGSGSREQYF TGTGCCAGCAGCCCGGCGGGTAGCGGGAGTCGGGAGCAGTACTTC
- TRBJ1-2 - TRBV6-5 CASSWAGADGYTF TGTGCCAGCAGTTGGGCAGGGGCCGATGGCTACACCTTC
TRBD1 TRBJ2-4 - TRBV19 CASRYGTGDNSKNIQYF TGTGCCAGTAGATATGGGACAGGGGATAATTCCAAAAACATTCAGTACTTC
- TRBJ2-1 - TRBV12-5 CASGPSLAYNEQFF TGTGCTAGTGGTCCAAGTTTGGCATACAATGAGCAGTTCTTC
- TRBJ2-7 - TRBV2 CASSRQAYGEQYF TGTGCCAGCAGTCGGCAGGCATATGGCGAGCAGTACTTC